These T cell receptor beta chains were read from a single sample in a study of PD-L1 blockade in urothelial cancer. Generated by immunoSEQ multiplex PCR, the TCRdb table keeps only in-frame clones and is missing some. The sample lists about 36,000 clones, more than 35% seen once, with around 8.9% in the top ten. Sequenced here: tumor tissue, sampled before atezolizumab (anti-PD-L1) treatment. All receptors derive from a man aged 60-69 years with urothelial cancer. The CDR3 runs from the conserved cysteine through the conserved F or W. D genes are given only for firm matches. A row's size may be missing; if present it is once, few, many or a size class.

V	J	size	D	CDR3	DNA
TRBV19	TRBJ2-5	NA	NA	CASRGVGRETQYF	TGTGCCAGTAGGGGCGTTGGCAGGGAGACCCAGTACTTC
TRBV19	TRBJ1-2	few	NA	CASSSGTPIGYTF	TGTGCCAGTAGTTCCGGGACTCCAATTGGCTACACCTTC
TRBV6-8	TRBJ1-5	few	NA	CASSFSGMVNQPQHF	TGTGCCAGCAGTTTTTCGGGAATGGTGAATCAGCCCCAGCATTTT
TRBV9	TRBJ2-2	NA	TRBD1	CASSGDRVAGELFF	TGTGCCAGCAGCGGAGACAGGGTAGCCGGGGAGCTGTTTTTT
TRBV11-3	TRBJ2-1	few	TRBD1	CASSQSGQDYNEQFF	TGTGCCAGCAGCCAATCGGGACAGGACTACAATGAGCAGTTCTTC
TRBV6-8	TRBJ1-2	NA	NA	CAISVWTDGYTF	TGTGCCATCAGTGTGTGGACAGATGGCTACACCTTC
TRBV30	TRBJ2-7	few	TRBD2	CAWAKLGLAGDEQYF	TGTGCCTGGGCCAAATTGGGACTAGCGGGGGACGAGCAGTACTTC
TRBV5-1	TRBJ2-1	NA	NA	CASSLTSTGEGNEQFF	TGCGCCAGCAGCCTTACCTCGACGGGTGAGGGGAATGAGCAGTTCTTC
TRBV19	TRBJ1-5	NA	NA	CASSIGGSYSNQPQHF	TGTGCCAGTAGTATAGGCGGGTCTTATAGTAATCAGCCCCAGCATTTT
TRBV6-8	TRBJ2-1	medium-sized	TRBD2	CASSYPLAGGGNEQFF	TGTGCCAGCAGTTACCCCCTAGCGGGAGGGGGCAATGAGCAGTTCTTC
TRBV6-8	TRBJ2-7	NA	NA	CAIKPGSAYEQYF	TGTGCCATCAAACCCGGGTCGGCCTACGAGCAGTACTTC
TRBV7-6	TRBJ2-3	many	TRBD2	CASSLSGGRGTDTQYF	TGTGCCAGCAGCTTATCCGGCGGGAGGGGCACAGATACGCAGTATTTT
TRBV14	TRBJ2-3	few	TRBD2	CASSQDGRAGTQYF	TGTGCCAGCAGCCAAGATGGGAGGGCAGGTACGCAGTATTTT
TRBV11-3	TRBJ2-3	few	TRBD1	CASSPGQPTDTQYF	TGTGCCAGCAGCCCGGGACAGCCCACAGATACGCAGTATTTT
TRBV2	TRBJ1-5	few	TRBD1	CASDRGNNQPQHF	TGTGCCAGCGACAGGGGGAACAATCAGCCCCAGCATTTT
TRBV28	TRBJ1-4	NA	NA	CASSELWEKLFF	TGTGCCAGCAGTGAATTGTGGGAAAAACTGTTTTTT
TRBV18	TRBJ2-3	NA	NA	CASSPGTGASTDTQYF	TGTGCCAGCTCCCCCGGTACCGGGGCTAGCACAGATACGCAGTATTTT
TRBV7-8	TRBJ2-4	many	TRBD1	CAGRDRGRDIQYF	TGTGCCGGCCGGGACAGGGGAAGGGACATTCAGTACTTC
TRBV19	TRBJ2-5	NA	TRBD2	CASSIGLAGVGTQYF	TGTGCCAGTAGTATCGGACTAGCGGGAGTAGGGACCCAGTACTTC
TRBV5-1	TRBJ2-7	NA	TRBD1	CASSLGDRGPYEQYF	TGCGCCAGCAGCTTGGGGGACAGGGGCCCCTACGAGCAGTACTTC
TRBV18	TRBJ2-2	few	TRBD1	CASSPQGAGTGELFF	TGTGCCAGCTCACCCCAGGGGGCAGGCACCGGGGAGCTGTTTTTT
TRBV12-5	TRBJ2-7	NA	TRBD1	CASGAFDRDEQYF	TGTGCTAGTGGTGCCTTCGACAGGGATGAGCAGTACTTC
TRBV10-2	TRBJ1-4	NA	NA	CASAGPLVGADNEKLFF	TGCGCCAGTGCCGGCCCCCTCGTAGGGGCGGATAATGAAAAACTGTTTTTT
TRBV11-3	TRBJ2-7	NA	TRBD2	CASSLMTSGRPGGEYEQYF	TGTGCCAGCAGCCTGATGACTAGCGGGAGGCCAGGGGGTGAGTACGAGCAGTACTTC
TRBV28	TRBJ2-7	NA	NA	CASTLTGGAGTYEQYF	TGTGCCAGCACCCTCACGGGGGGCGCAGGGACCTACGAGCAGTACTTC
TRBV27	TRBJ2-3	NA	TRBD1	CASSLGQPTDTQYF	TGTGCCAGCAGTCTGGGACAGCCCACAGATACGCAGTATTTT
TRBV6-8	TRBJ2-5	NA	TRBD1	CASSSGTGVYQETQYF	TGTGCCAGCAGTTCCGGGACAGGGGTGTACCAAGAGACCCAGTACTTC
TRBV6-8	TRBJ1-6	NA	NA	CASSYVQGNNSPLHF	TGTGCCAGCAGTTACGTACAGGGAAATAATTCACCCCTCCACTTT
TRBV1	TRBJ1-2	NA	NA	CASSQDRTGSGYTF	TGCGCCAGCAGCCAAGACCGGACAGGGAGTGGCTACACCTTC
TRBV11-3	TRBJ1-1	many	TRBD1	CASSRDRANTEAFF	TGTGCCAGCAGCCGCGACAGGGCGAACACTGAAGCTTTCTTT
TRBV10-2	TRBJ2-2	NA	NA	CASSHGGAGELFF	TGCGCCAGCAGCCACGGTGGGGCCGGGGAGCTGTTTTTT
TRBV9	TRBJ2-5	NA	NA	CASGQNQETQYF	TGTGCCAGCGGTCAAAACCAAGAGACCCAGTACTTC
TRBV6-8	TRBJ2-3	NA	TRBD2	CVGGLAGPDTQYF	TGTGTCGGCGGTCTAGCGGGACCAGATACGCAGTATTTT
TRBV28	TRBJ1-3	few	NA	CASSLADRTSGNTIYF	TGTGCCAGCAGTTTAGCCGACAGAACCTCTGGAAACACCATATATTTT
TRBV5-1	TRBJ1-1	NA	NA	CASSIRSRSMNTEAFF	TGCGCCAGCAGCATACGATCGAGGTCCATGAACACTGAAGCTTTCTTT
TRBV11-3	TRBJ2-5	few	NA	CASSLGPGIETQYF	TGTGCCAGCAGCTTAGGTCCAGGAATAGAGACCCAGTACTTC
TRBV10-3	TRBJ2-5	few	NA	CAISEPTLQETQYF	TGTGCCATCAGTGAGCCGACACTACAAGAGACCCAGTACTTC
TRBV2	TRBJ2-3	medium-sized	NA	CASSIDFTDTQYF	TGTGCCAGCAGTATTGACTTCACAGATACGCAGTATTTT
TRBV19	TRBJ1-5	NA	NA	CASSLGRRVSNQPQHF	TGTGCCAGTAGTTTAGGGAGGAGAGTTAGCAATCAGCCCCAGCATTTT
TRBV15	TRBJ2-7	NA	NA	CATSRGGSGGAHEQYF	TGTGCCACCAGCAGAGGGGGATCCGGAGGCGCCCACGAGCAGTACTTC
TRBV19	TRBJ1-1	NA	TRBD1	CASSTQGQGISEAFF	TGTGCCAGTAGTACCCAGGGACAGGGTATATCTGAAGCTTTCTTT
TRBV5-1	TRBJ1-6	NA	NA	CASSQGNVENSPLHF	TGCGCCAGCTCGCAGGGGAATGTGGAAAATTCACCCCTCCACTTT
TRBV6-8	TRBJ2-2	few	NA	CAISANSGAGELFF	TGTGCCATCAGTGCCAACAGTGGGGCCGGGGAGCTGTTTTTT
TRBV28	TRBJ1-2	NA	NA	CASSPYGPGINYGYTF	TGTGCCAGCAGTCCATATGGTCCAGGAATCAACTATGGCTACACCTTC
TRBV30	TRBJ1-2	few	NA	CAWSSGGLSYGYTF	TGTGCCTGGAGCTCGGGGGGACTCTCCTATGGCTACACCTTC
TRBV28	TRBJ2-7	NA	NA	CASTIGGVRDEQYF	TGTGCCAGCACCATTGGCGGAGTTCGCGACGAGCAGTACTTC
TRBV6-8	TRBJ2-1	few	NA	CASSEQGGEQFF	TGTGCCAGCAGTGAGCAGGGGGGTGAGCAGTTCTTC
TRBV9	TRBJ1-6	NA	NA	CASSSGTAESPLHF	TGTGCCAGCAGCTCCGGGACGGCTGAATCACCCCTCCACTTT
TRBV19	TRBJ1-5	NA	TRBD1	CASSGTVDQPQHF	TGTGCCAGTAGCGGGACAGTGGATCAGCCCCAGCATTTT
TRBV19	TRBJ2-7	NA	NA	CASSILAGYYEQYF	TGTGCCAGTAGTATTCTAGCTGGCTACTACGAGCAGTACTTC
TRBV28	TRBJ2-2	few	TRBD1	CASRPDRVGTGELFF	TGTGCCAGCAGACCCGACAGGGTCGGGACCGGGGAGCTGTTTTTT
TRBV11-3	TRBJ2-5	medium-sized	NA	CASSLEGGRETQYF	TGTGCCAGCAGCTTGGAAGGAGGGCGAGAGACCCAGTACTTC
TRBV6-8	TRBJ2-1	few	NA	CASSITSPNEQFF	TGTGCCAGCAGTATCACTAGTCCAAATGAGCAGTTCTTC
TRBV4-1	TRBJ2-1	few	NA	CASSQGGGGNNEQFF	TGCGCCAGCAGCCAAGGGGGTGGAGGGAACAATGAGCAGTTCTTC
TRBV6-7	TRBJ1-5	few	TRBD1	CASRNDRGYQPQHF	TGTGCCAGCAGAAACGACAGGGGGTACCAGCCCCAGCATTTT
TRBV28	TRBJ1-4	NA	NA	CASSPGTGINEKLFF	TGTGCCAGCAGTCCCGGGACGGGCATTAATGAAAAACTGTTTTTT
TRBV10-3	TRBJ1-3	NA	NA	CATHPQSSSGNTIYF	TGTGCCACACACCCCCAAAGCAGCTCTGGAAACACCATATATTTT
TRBV28	TRBJ1-5	once	NA	CASAGLDQPQHF	TGTGCCAGCGCAGGGTTAGACCAGCCCCAGCATTTT
TRBV18	TRBJ2-4	few	NA	CASSPREGENIQYF	TGTGCCAGCTCACCACGCGAGGGAGAAAACATTCAGTACTTC
TRBV10-3	TRBJ2-3	NA	NA	CAISESGALTDTQYF	TGTGCCATCAGTGAGTCTGGGGCACTCACAGATACGCAGTATTTT